The rows below give T cell receptor beta chains drawn from one sample of a study of cytomegalovirus exposure and HLA in healthy donors. Measured with immunoSEQ multiplex PCR; TCRdb has only the in-frame clones, and not every one. The sample lists about 92,000 clones, 81% occurring once. Sequenced: PBMCs. The receptors here all came from a girl aged 2 to 9 in good health and CMV-seropositive. CDR3s include the opening cysteine and the closing phenylalanine or tryptophan. The D gene is left open where the match is weak. Rows give clone size only sometimes, using once, few, many, or a class for an expanded clone.

d_call clone_size j_call v_call cdr3_aa cdr3_nt
- - TRBJ2-3 TRBV27 CASSLLALGTDTQYF TGTGCCAGCAGTTTACTAGCGCTGGGCACAGATACGCAGTATTTT
TRBD2 - TRBJ2-7 TRBV6-5 CASSYGSSGRREYF TGTGCCAGCAGTTACGGCTCTAGCGGGAGGAGGGAGTACTTC
TRBD1 - TRBJ2-7 TRBV27 CASSSGQGVYEQYF TGTGCCAGCAGTTCCGGACAGGGAGTATACGAGCAGTACTTC
- - TRBJ1-1 TRBV10-3 CAISLMAGDTEAFF TGTGCCATCAGTCTCATGGCAGGTGACACTGAAGCTTTCTTT
- - TRBJ1-4 TRBV18 CASSQGATNEKLFF TGTGCCAGCTCACAGGGGGCAACTAATGAAAAACTGTTTTTT
- - TRBJ2-5 TRBV5-8 CAANLRGGETQYF TGTGCCGCAAACCTCCGGGGAGGAGAGACCCAGTACTTC
TRBD1 - TRBJ1-2 TRBV2 CASSEARTGGVTSNGYTF TGTGCCAGCAGTGAAGCAAGGACAGGGGGCGTAACATCGAATGGCTACACCTTC
TRBD2 - TRBJ2-1 TRBV27 CASRTSGRSEQFF TGTGCCAGCAGGACTAGCGGGAGGAGTGAGCAGTTCTTC
- - TRBJ1-5 TRBV5-8 CASSSGEVGNQPQHF TGTGCCAGCAGCTCGGGGGAGGTGGGCAATCAGCCCCAGCATTTT
TRBD1 once TRBJ2-7 TRBV27 CASSLGTGSYEQYF TGTGCCAGCAGTTTAGGGACAGGCTCCTACGAGCAGTACTTC
- - TRBJ1-5 TRBV6-5 CASSYNQVNQSQHF TGTGCCAGCAGTTACAATCAAGTCAATCAGTCCCAGCATTTT
- - TRBJ1-5 TRBV5-1 CASSLRAGQDQPQHF TGCGCCAGCAGCTTGAGAGCAGGGCAAGATCAGCCCCAGCATTTT
TRBD2 - TRBJ2-2 TRBV5-6 CASSSPGLAGSITGELFF TGTGCCAGCAGCTCGCCGGGACTAGCGGGATCGATCACCGGGGAGCTGTTTTTT
- once TRBJ2-5 TRBV6-1 CASGGTLQETQYF TGTGCTTCGGGCGGGACTCTCCAAGAGACCCAGTACTTC
TRBD1 - TRBJ2-7 TRBV5-6 CASSYHTSTGDSYEQYF TGTGCCAGCAGCTATCACACTTCGACAGGGGACTCCTACGAGCAGTACTTC